This TCR beta chain was recovered during a study of T cell changes during pregnancy in multiple sclerosis. Some clones are missing from TCRdb's copy, which holds only in-frame ones; the method was immunoSEQ multiplex PCR. In the table there are tens of thousands of clones, 85% to 90% of which are singletons. CDR1 and CDR2 from the germline V gene are SGHNT and YYREEE (reference sequence). V lost 4 bases and J 4 bases, leaving 17 bases between the germline ends. The CDR3 runs to 15 residues. The chain is built from TRBV5-4 and TRBJ1-1, with D perhaps matching TRBD1 (5 bases). The sample here was CD8+ T cells from peripheral blood mononuclear cells, taken before pregnancy. The clonotype comes from a female donor with multiple sclerosis, enrolled in a pregnancy study. CDR3 in amino acids: CASSGPLEGITEAFF. CDR3 DNA sequence: TGTGCCAGCAGCGGACCTTTGGAGGGGATCACTGAAGCTTTCTTT. Combining the CDR3 with reference TRBV5-4 and TRBJ1-1 gives the whole variable domain ETGVTQSPTHLIKTRGQQVTLRCSSQSGHNTVSWYQQALGQGPQFIFQYYREEENGRGNFPPRFSGLQFPNYSSELNVNALELDDSALYLCASSGPLEGITEAFFGQGTRLTVV.